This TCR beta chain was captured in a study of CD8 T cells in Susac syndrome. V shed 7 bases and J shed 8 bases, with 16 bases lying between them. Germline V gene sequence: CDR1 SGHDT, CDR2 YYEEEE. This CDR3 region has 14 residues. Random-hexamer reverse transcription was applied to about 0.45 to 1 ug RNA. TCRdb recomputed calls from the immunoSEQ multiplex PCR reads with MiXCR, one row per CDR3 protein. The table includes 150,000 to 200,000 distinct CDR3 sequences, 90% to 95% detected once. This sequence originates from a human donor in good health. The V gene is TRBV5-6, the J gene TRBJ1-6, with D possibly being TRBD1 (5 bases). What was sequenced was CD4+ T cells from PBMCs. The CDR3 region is CASRTGTSDSPLHF. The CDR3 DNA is TGTGCCAGCCGAACCGGGACGAGTGATTCACCCCTCCACTTT.